Each of the 30 T cell receptor beta chains below was sequenced from the same sample in a study of OX40 agonist ivuxolimab in advanced cancers. Assay: immunoSEQ multiplex PCR; the TCRdb copy retains only in-frame clones and omits some. Altogether around 15,000 clones are present, 86% being singletons, with the ten largest covering 0.65% to 0.85%. This material consisted of CD4+ or CD8+ T cells sorted from blood, taken in a trial of the OX40 agonist ivuxolimab. The receptors come from an adult with an advanced solid tumor such as melanoma, head and neck, liver or kidney cancer.

The chain is built from TRBV30 and TRBJ1-6; the D is unclear. Looked up from germline, CDR1 is GTSNPN and CDR2 is SVGIG (reference sequence). V was trimmed by 4 bases and J by 7 bases, leaving 14 bases between them. The CDR3 covers 14 residues. The CDR3 loop reads CAWTRLRRNSPLHF. The CDR3 DNA follows: TGTGCCTGGACAAGGTTGAGACGAAATTCACCCCTCCACTTT.

The chain carries TRBV7-8 and TRBJ2-7, with a weak D call TRBD1 (5 bases). CDR1 is SGHVS and CDR2 is FQNEAQ in the germline V gene. Trimming pared 4 bases from V and 2 bases from J, leaving 21 bases between. CDR3 size: 17 residues. The DNA for the CDR3 is TGTGCCAGCAGCTCCGCGATAGGGGCGTTCGGTGCCTACGAGCAGTACTTC. It encodes CASSSAIGAFGAYEQYF.

This clone was found a few times. The chain is built from TRBV4-2 and TRBJ1-2, with D unclear. V lost 4 bases and J 4 bases, leaving 10 bases between the germline ends. Germline CDR1 is LGHNA and CDR2 is YNFKEQ. The CDR3 sequence is 13 residues long. The CDR3, as DNA: TGTGCCAGCAGCCTGCAGAGCTCCTATGGCTACACCTTC. It yields the protein CASSLQSSYGYTF.

The chain is built from TRBV5-5 and TRBJ1-1; D unresolved. The CDR3 is made up of 13 amino acids. CDR1 and CDR2 from the germline V gene are SGHKS and YYEKEE (reference sequence). Trimming left V 4 bases short and J 1 base short, with 8 bases between. The CDR3 region has the DNA TGTGCCAGCAGCCCCACACCGAACACTGAAGCTTTCTTT. Protein sequence: CASSPTPNTEAFF.

The J gene is TRBJ2-5, the V gene TRBV5-5; 8 nucleotides align to TRBD2. With 4 bases clipped from V and 5 bases from J, the junction kept 10 bases outside the gene matches. The CDR3 extends over 15 amino acids. The germline V gene has CDR1 SGHKS and CDR2 YYEKEE (reference sequence). CDR3 DNA: TGTGCCAGCAGCCCCGGGACTAGTCGCGTGGAGACCCAGTACTTC. Translated: CASSPGTSRVETQYF.

The chain links TRBV14 to TRBJ2-1; possible D gene TRBD2, 6 bases. The CDR3 runs to 14 residues. CDR1 and CDR2 (germline): SGHDN, FVKESK. The V end lost 1 base, the J end lost 10 bases, and 14 bases lay between the germline ends. CDR3 amino acids: CASSQVYGGGEQFF. Here the CDR3 DNA reads TGTGCCAGCAGCCAAGTTTACGGGGGAGGAGAGCAGTTCTTC. Complete variable domain (other parts from reference TRBV14 and TRBJ2-1): EAGVTQFPSHSVIEKGQTVTLRCDPISGHDNLYWYRRVMGKEIKFLLHFVKESKQDESGMPNNRFLAERTGGTYSTLKVQPAELEDSGVYFCASSQVYGGGEQFFGPGTRLTVL.

The chain carries TRBV11-2 and TRBJ1-2; tentatively, D is TRBD1 (5 bases). CDR1 and CDR2 (germline): SGHAT, FQNNGV. This CDR3 has 16 residues. V dropped 5 bases and J dropped 5 bases, with 21 bases sitting between them. The CDR3 DNA is TGTGCCAGCAGCGGTAGTGGGGGTCGGGGGGATTATGGCTACACCTTC. Residues: CASSGSGGRGDYGYTF.

This clone was found once. In DNA form, the CDR3 reads TGTGCCAGCAGCTTCAGCCGGGGTGGGGCTAGCGGGAGGACTGAGCAGTTCTTC. Translation gives CASSFSRGGASGRTEQFF. The rearrangement joins TRBV7-9 to TRBJ2-1, with TRBD2 matching 11 bases. From germline, CDR1 is SEHNR and CDR2 FQNEAQ (reference sequence). Losses at the gene ends were 3 bases for V and 9 bases for J; bases not matched to a gene: 16. The CDR3 extends over 18 amino acids.

The genes are TRBV5-8 and TRBJ1-2; D gene unclear. Trimming removed 0 bases from V and 4 bases from J, with 4 bases in between. Germline lookup yields CDR1 SGHTS and CDR2 YDEGEE. The CDR3 has 12 residues. CDR3 in DNA: TGTGCCAGCAGCTTGGTGGTCTATGGCTACACCTTC. It codes for CASSLVVYGYTF.

The sample holds one count of this clone. V is TRBV19 and J is TRBJ1-1; the D gene is possibly TRBD1 (6 bases). The CDR3 consists of 15 residues. The V and J ends lost 7 bases and 0 bases respectively, with 15 bases between them. Per the germline V gene, CDR1 is LNHDA and CDR2 is SQIVND (reference sequence). The CDR3 bases are TGTGCCAGTAAGGTAACAGGGCCTATGAACACTGAAGCTTTCTTT. Protein: CASKVTGPMNTEAFF.

This chain links TRBV10-1 with TRBJ1-1, with D hard to call. CDR3 size: 17 residues. Trimming stripped 3 bases from V and 3 bases from J, with 20 bases between. CDR1 and CDR2 (germline): WNHNN, SYGVQD (reference sequence). CDR3 amino acids: CASSDLVFQRVDTEAFF. The CDR3 DNA follows: TGCGCCAGCAGTGACCTAGTCTTTCAGAGGGTGGACACTGAAGCTTTCTTT.

This rearrangement joins TRBV5-1 to TRBJ2-5, with 9 bases aligning to TRBD1. CDR1 is SGHRS and CDR2 is YFSETQ in the germline V gene. V trimming: 4 bases; J trimming: 6 bases; junction bases outside the gene matches: 7. The CDR3 consists of 14 residues. CDR3 residues: CASSPGQGMQTQYF. The CDR3 region has the DNA TGCGCCAGCAGCCCGGGACAGGGTATGCAGACCCAGTACTTC.

In this sample, this clone turned up once. The genes are TRBV6-1 and TRBJ2-7; 8 bases are a match to TRBD2. V lost 2 bases and J lost 11; bases outside the gene matches: 17. Germline values: CDR1 MNHNS, CDR2 SASEGT. CDR3 size: 16 residues. CDR3 sequence (DNA): TGTGCCAGCAGTGAAAGGGCGGTAGCGGGGTGGGGGGGAGAGTACTTC. Translated: CASSERAVAGWGGEYF.

This clone was counted only a few times. The chain has TRBV10-1 and TRBJ1-5, with D unresolved. Between the trimmed V and J ends, which lost 4 bases and 7 bases, there was a span of 11 bases. CDR1 is WNHNN, CDR2 SYGVQD, per germline (reference sequence). The CDR3 loop spans 13 amino acids. Written as DNA, the CDR3 is TGCGCCAGCAGTGCGAGTTTTCGGCAGCCCCAGCATTTT. Translating gives CASSASFRQPQHF.

The chain is built from TRBV7-2 and TRBJ1-5, with D perhaps matching TRBD1 (6 bases). Trimming pared 5 bases from V and 2 bases from J, leaving 10 bases between. This CDR3 is built from 14 residues. Germline CDR1 is SGHTA and CDR2 is FQGNSA. CDR3 sequence: CASSDAGGNQPQHF. The CDR3 bases are TGTGCCAGCAGCGACGCAGGGGGCAATCAGCCCCAGCATTTT.

The chain joins TRBV9 to TRBJ2-1, with 8 bases aligning to TRBD1. With 3 bases clipped from V and 5 bases from J, the junction kept 1 base outside the gene matches. This CDR3 is 13 amino acids long. CDR1 and CDR2 from the germline V gene are SGDLS and YYNGEE. CDR3 sequence (DNA): TGTGCCAGCAGCGAACAGGGGGACAATGAGCAGTTCTTC. Residues: CASSEQGDNEQFF.

The gene calls are TRBV9 and TRBJ2-7, with 9 nucleotides matching TRBD2. CDR3 length equals 15 residues. V trimming: 0 bases; J trimming: 6 bases; junction bases outside the gene matches: 7. The V gene's germline CDR1 is SGDLS and CDR2 YYNGEE. CDR3: CASSVVSGGKSEQYF. In DNA, the CDR3 is TGTGCCAGCAGCGTAGTTAGCGGGGGAAAGTCCGAGCAGTACTTC. Full variable domain (missing parts from reference TRBV9 and TRBJ2-7): DSGVTQTPKHLITATGQRVTLRCSPRSGDLSVYWYQQSLDQGLQFLIQYYNGEERAKGNILERFSAQQFPDLHSELNLSSLELGDSALYFCASSVVSGGKSEQYFGPGTRLTVT.

The chain uses TRBV5-1 and TRBJ1-1; maybe TRBD1 (5 bases). This CDR3 is 15 amino acids long. Germline CDR1 and CDR2: SGHRS and YFSETQ. Trimming removed 1 base at V and 0 bases at J, with 10 bases between. CDR3 amino acids: CASSLRGLLNTEAFF. DNA for the CDR3: TGCGCCAGCAGCTTGCGGGGACTTCTGAACACTGAAGCTTTCTTT.

The rearrangement links TRBV10-3 to TRBJ1-3; 7 nucleotides agree with TRBD1. Germline V lookup: CDR1 ENHRY, CDR2 SYGVKD. V lost 7 bases to trimming and J lost 2 bases; unmatched junction nucleotides: 11. This CDR3 contains 16 residues. CDR3 region: CAITPASTGAGNTIYF. CDR3 sequence (DNA): TGTGCCATCACTCCCGCGTCAACAGGGGCTGGAAACACCATATATTTT.

This clone has only a few counts. J is TRBJ2-1 and V is TRBV6-1; TRBD2 matches 11 bases. This CDR3 is 16 amino acids long. Germline-derived CDR1 and CDR2 are MNHNS and SASEGT. V trimming: 1 base; J trimming: 9 bases; junction bases outside the gene matches: 8. The chain's CDR3 is CASSEGGSGRATEQFF. In DNA, the CDR3 is TGTGCCAGCAGTGAAGGTGGTAGCGGGAGGGCTACTGAGCAGTTCTTC.

The CDR3, as DNA: TGTGCCAGCAGTGACTTCTTATCCCCGCCCGGACAGGGTGAGCAGTTCTTC. It specifies CASSDFLSPPGQGEQFF. This chain links TRBV6-4 with TRBJ2-1, with 8 bases identical to TRBD1. Germline V gene data show CDR1 as MRHNA and CDR2 as SNTAGT. V gave up 1 base and J gave up 9 bases; unmatched junction bases: 14. The CDR3 covers 17 residues.

The genes are TRBV7-9 and TRBJ2-3, with D tentatively TRBD2 (7 bases). There are 16 residues in the CDR3. The germline V and J ends were trimmed by 5 bases and 1 base, with 16 bases remaining between them. Germline CDR1 is SEHNR and CDR2 is FQNEAQ (reference sequence). The CDR3 reads CASSRRGGLGTDTQYF. The CDR3 nucleotides read TGTGCCAGCAGCCGTAGGGGGGGGCTTGGCACAGATACGCAGTATTTT. The full variable domain, with the rest looked up from reference TRBV7-9 and TRBJ2-3, is DTGVSQNPRHKITKRGQNVTFRCDPISEHNRLYWYRQTLGQGPEFLTYFQNEAQLEKSRLLSDRFSAERPKGSFSTLEIQRTEQGDSAMYLCASSRRGGLGTDTQYFGPGTRLTVL.

The V gene is TRBV5-4, the J gene TRBJ1-1; D not certain. V shed 0 bases and J shed 4 bases, with 10 bases lying between them. Germline CDR1 reads SGHNT; CDR2 reads YYREEE (reference sequence). The CDR3 sequence is 14 residues long. CDR3 nucleotide sequence: TGTGCCAGCAGCTTGGATGTGGGAACCACTGAAGCTTTCTTT. Encoded protein: CASSLDVGTTEAFF. The entire variable domain, with the rest obtained from reference TRBV5-4 and TRBJ1-1, is as follows: ETGVTQSPTHLIKTRGQQVTLRCSSQSGHNTVSWYQQALGQGPQFIFQYYREEENGRGNFPPRFSGLQFPNYSSELNVNALELDDSALYLCASSLDVGTTEAFFGQGTRLTVV.

V is TRBV5-4 and J is TRBJ2-5; 13 bases agree with TRBD2. The CDR3 covers 16 residues. J was trimmed by 3 bases and V by 2 bases; bases with no gene match: 4. Germline loops: CDR1 SGHNT, CDR2 YYREEE (reference sequence). CDR3 in DNA: TGTGCCAGCAGCTTACTAGCGGGGGGGGCGGAAGAGACCCAGTACTTC. Amino acid sequence: CASSLLAGGAEETQYF.

J is TRBJ1-6 and V is TRBV5-4; D uncertain. Trimming took 1 base from V and 11 from J, leaving 13 bases between them. This CDR3 has 14 residues. The germline CDR1 and CDR2 sequences are SGHNT and YYREEE (reference sequence). CDR3 bases: TGTGCCAGCAGCTTGAGGACGCTTAGGGCACCCCTCCACTTT. Amino acids: CASSLRTLRAPLHF.

This chain uses TRBV7-6 with TRBJ2-1; perhaps TRBD1 as D (5 bases). V shed 5 bases and J shed 0 bases, with 11 bases lying between them. CDR3 size: 15 residues. CDR1 and CDR2 from the germline V gene are SGHVS and FNYEAQ. CDR3 amino acids: CASSRRQSSYNEQFF. The CDR3 DNA follows: TGTGCCAGCAGCCGAAGACAGAGCTCCTACAATGAGCAGTTCTTC.

This clone was picked up one time. The chain is built from TRBV2 and TRBJ2-5; D unresolved. V gave up 6 bases and J gave up 4 bases, with 12 bases separating them. Germline V CDR1 and CDR2: SNHLY, FYNNEI. The CDR3 has 13 amino acids. CDR3 amino acids: CASRTLYSETQYF. The CDR3 DNA is TGTGCCAGCAGGACCCTCTACTCAGAGACCCAGTACTTC.

This sequence joins TRBV9 and TRBJ2-5; tentatively, D is TRBD2 (6 bases). The CDR3 runs to 15 residues. Germline lookup yields CDR1 SGDLS and CDR2 YYNGEE. V was cut by 2 bases and J by 5 bases, with 16 bases left in between. The CDR3 DNA reads TGTGCCAGCAGCGTTCAAGTGGGAGGTTGGGAGACCCAGTACTTC. This translates into CASSVQVGGWETQYF.

The chain combines TRBV7-8 with TRBJ1-3; TRBD1 agrees at 9 bases. Germline V gene sequence: CDR1 SGHVS, CDR2 FQNEAQ. The trim removed 0 bases at V and 8 bases at J, leaving 11 bases unmatched. The CDR3 has 17 amino acids. CDR3 DNA sequence: TGTGCCAGCAGCTTAGCGGCCCCCGGGACAGGGTCGTACACCATATATTTT. Its translation is CASSLAAPGTGSYTIYF.

This clone came up once. The chain has TRBV13 and TRBJ1-2; D might be TRBD1 (5 bases). The CDR3 extends over 15 amino acids. From germline, CDR1 is PRHDT and CDR2 FYEKMQ (reference sequence). Trimming removed 6 bases from V and 5 bases from J, with 19 bases in between. CDR3 DNA: TGTGCCAGCAGGATTTCAGGGCGCGGTGGGTATGGCTACACCTTC. Translation: CASRISGRGGYGYTF.